This T cell receptor (beta chain) was retrieved from a study of cytomegalovirus exposure and HLA in healthy donors. Researchers ran the PCR with 60 Vbeta and 13 Jbeta primers. Assay used: immunoSEQ multiplex PCR; TCRdb lists only in-frame clones, some missing. The table records around 130,000 clones, 73% of them present only once. The CDR3 totals 15 residues. Germline CDR1 SGHRS, CDR2 YFSETQ. With 4 bases clipped from V and 9 bases from J, the junction kept 12 bases outside the gene matches. The donors were healthy bone marrow donors. This sequence was found in a woman between 35 and 50 years old in good health and CMV-seropositive. Sequencing was carried out using PBMCs. V is TRBV5-1 and J is TRBJ1-1; 10 bases agree with TRBD1. The CDR3 region is CASSLGQGGVLKAFF. CDR3 nucleotide sequence: TGCGCCAGCAGCCTAGGACAGGGGGGAGTTCTTAAAGCTTTCTTT.